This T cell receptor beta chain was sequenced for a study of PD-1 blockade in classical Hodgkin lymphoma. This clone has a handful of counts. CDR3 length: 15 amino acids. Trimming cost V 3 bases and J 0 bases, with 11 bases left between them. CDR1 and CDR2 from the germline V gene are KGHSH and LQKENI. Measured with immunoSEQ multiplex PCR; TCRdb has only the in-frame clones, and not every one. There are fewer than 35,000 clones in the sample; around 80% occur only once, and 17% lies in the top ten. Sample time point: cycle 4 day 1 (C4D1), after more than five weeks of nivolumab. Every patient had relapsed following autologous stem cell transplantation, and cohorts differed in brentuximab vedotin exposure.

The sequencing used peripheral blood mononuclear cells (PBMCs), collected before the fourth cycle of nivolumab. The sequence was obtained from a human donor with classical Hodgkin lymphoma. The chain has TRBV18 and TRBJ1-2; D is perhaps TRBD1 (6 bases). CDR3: CASSPTGTTNYGYTF. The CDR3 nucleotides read TGTGCCAGCTCACCTACAGGGACCACTAACTATGGCTACACCTTC.